Following are 31 T cell receptor beta chains from one sample sequenced in a study of T cells in Graves' hyperthyroidism and ophthalmopathy. Amplified regions were TCR beta CDR3 sequences from RNA transcripts. When the TCR CDR3 underwent first-round RT-PCR, the HTBI primer set was used. TCRdb reprocessed the multiplex PCR reads via MiXCR and lists one record per CDR3 protein. The profile shows approximately 640,000 distinct CDR3 sequences, roughly 17% of them singletons. What was sequenced was blood. Receptor source: a man in his fifties or sixties with Graves' hyperthyroidism.

This clonotype was detected ten times or more. CDR3: CASSFLGTRSSPLHF. The CDR3 nucleotides read TGTGCCAGCAGTTTTCTGGGGACCCGGAGTTCACCCCTCCACTTT. The chain carries TRBV12-3 or TRBV12-4 and TRBJ1-6; D is possibly TRBD1 (5 bases). This CDR3 region has 15 residues. Trimming shortened V by 3 bases and J by 9 bases, and 15 bases separated the two germline ends.

This clonotype was picked up a small number of times. The rearrangement joins TRBV18 to TRBJ2-5; the D is unclear. Germline loops: CDR1 KGHSH, CDR2 LQKENI. This CDR3 has 14 amino acids. V lost 2 bases, J lost 2 bases, and 9 bases lay in between. DNA of the CDR3: TGTGCCAGCTCACCAGAGAGGTCGCAAGAGACCCAGTACTTC. It yields the protein CASSPERSQETQYF.

The rearrangement uses TRBV28 and TRBJ2-1; unclear D gene. V was trimmed by 6 bases and J by 5 bases, leaving 14 bases between them. CDR3 length: 14 residues. CDR1 is MDHEN, CDR2 SYDVKM, per germline. CDR3 DNA sequence: TGTGCCAGCAGGTGGCTCGACCCGAACAATGAGCAGTTCTTC. It encodes CASRWLDPNNEQFF.

Ten or more counts support this clonotype. The chain couples TRBV11-3 to TRBJ2-7; 9 bases agree with TRBD1. Unmatched junction bases numbered 11, after V lost 5 bases and J lost 6 bases. The CDR3 is 15 residues long. Germline V gives CDR1 SGHNT, CDR2 YENEEA. The CDR3 DNA reads TGTGCCAGCAGCGCGACCGGGACAGGGTGGGGCGAGCAGTACTTC. This sequence encodes CASSATGTGWGEQYF.

At least ten counts were recorded for this clonotype. The genes are TRBV19 and TRBJ2-2; D perhaps matches TRBD1 (5 bases). Per germline, CDR1 LNHDA and CDR2 SQIVND (reference sequence). This CDR3 comprises 14 residues. With 5 bases removed from V and 1 base from J, the gap between germline ends came to 8 bases. The CDR3 DNA follows: TGTGCCAGTAGTGCGACAGTGAACACCGGGGAGCTGTTTTTT. Protein product: CASSATVNTGELFF.

This clonotype showed up just a few times. V is TRBV10-3 and J is TRBJ2-2, with a weak D call TRBD2 (6 bases). Germline lookup yields CDR1 ENHRY and CDR2 SYGVKD. CDR3 length equals 16 residues. V was clipped by 6 bases and J by 5 bases, with 19 bases between them. The DNA of the CDR3 is TGTGCCATCAGACCGGGACTGCGGGCAGGGACCGGGGAGCTGTTTTTT. It codes for CAIRPGLRAGTGELFF.

This clonotype was counted ten times or more. This rearrangement joins TRBV6-2 or TRBV6-3 to TRBJ2-7; 7 bases match TRBD1. The junction had 7 bases not matched to a gene; V was cut back by 5 bases and J by 3 bases. Germline V lookup: CDR1 MNHEY, CDR2 SVGEGT. This CDR3 has 14 residues. The CDR3 loop is CASSKGQSYYEQYF. In DNA, the CDR3 is TGTGCCAGCAGTAAGGGACAGTCGTACTACGAGCAGTACTTC.

This clonotype showed up many times. The gene calls are TRBV29-1 and TRBJ2-1; D ambiguous. This CDR3 spans 17 amino acids. Germline assignment: CDR1 SQVTM and CDR2 ANQGSEA. The ends were cut back, 3 bases at V and 0 bases at J, with 18 bases in the middle. The CDR3 reads CSVEGTPRASSYNEQFF. DNA of the CDR3: TGCAGCGTTGAGGGAACGCCCCGGGCGAGCTCCTACAATGAGCAGTTCTTC.

This clonotype was picked up a small number of times. The chain employs TRBV5-1 and TRBJ1-5; 12 bases fit TRBD1. The CDR3 consists of 17 residues. The junction had 9 bases not matched to a gene; V was cut back by 1 base and J by 7 bases. CDR1 and CDR2 (germline): SGHRS, YFSETQ. The CDR3 nucleotides read TGCGCCAGCAGCTTGACCCCGGGACAGGGGGCGAGGCAGCCCCAGCATTTT. It encodes CASSLTPGQGARQPQHF.

The CDR3 DNA follows: TGTGCCTGGAGTGTACCAGTAGAGCCATGGCAGCCCCAGCATTTT. This encodes CAWSVPVEPWQPQHF. The V gene is TRBV30, the J gene TRBJ1-5; no reliable D call. Germline loops: CDR1 GTSNPN, CDR2 SVGIG (reference sequence). Trimming removed 0 bases from V and 7 bases from J, with 16 bases in between. The length of the CDR3 is 15 residues.

This clonotype was detected ten times or more. The chain joins TRBV12-3 or TRBV12-4 to TRBJ2-7, with 8 bases fitting TRBD1. V shed 5 bases and J 7 bases; nucleotides not matched to a gene: 10. The CDR3 loop spans 14 amino acids. The CDR3 is CASSTNRGVKEQYF. CDR3 bases: TGTGCCAGCAGTACAAACAGGGGGGTCAAGGAGCAGTACTTC.

The genes are TRBV19 and TRBJ2-3; the match to TRBD2 covers 11 bases. Per germline, CDR1 LNHDA and CDR2 SQIVND (reference sequence). J gave up 6 bases and V 7 bases, and 12 bases lay outside the gene matches. The CDR3 is made up of 16 amino acids. CDR3 region: CASTHIAGGPADTQYF. In nucleotides, the CDR3 is TGTGCCAGTACCCATATAGCGGGAGGGCCCGCTGATACGCAGTATTTT.

The sample holds many counts of this clonotype. The V and J genes are TRBV6-5 and TRBJ2-7, with a possible D match to TRBD1 (5 bases). CDR1 and CDR2 from the germline V gene are MNHEY and SVGAGI. V dropped 2 bases and J dropped 4 bases, with 12 bases sitting between them. CDR3 length: 14 residues. The CDR3 DNA reads as TGTGCCAGCAGTTACGGAAGGGGTCCGTACGAGCAGTACTTC. Translated: CASSYGRGPYEQYF.

This clonotype has more than one count but fewer than ten. The chain uses TRBV27 and TRBJ2-7; D unresolved. CDR1 is MNHEY, CDR2 SMNVEV, per germline (reference sequence). The CDR3 runs 13 residues. Between the trimmed V and J ends, which lost 3 bases and 1 base, there was a span of 7 bases. DNA for the CDR3: TGTGCCAGCAGTTTCACCATTTCCTACGAGCAGTACTTC. It translates to CASSFTISYEQYF.

Remarks on this clonotype: A read error is possible here, since a much larger clone lies one base away. The gene calls are TRBV2 and TRBJ2-3; D gene ambiguous. Germline lookup yields CDR1 SNHLY and CDR2 FYNNEI. There are 14 residues in the CDR3. V lost 10 bases and J 2 bases, leaving 16 bases between the germline ends. The CDR3 loop reads CATPLTSHTDTQYF. CDR3 DNA sequence: TGTGCCACCCCCTTGACATCCCACACAGATACGCAGTATTTT.

This clonotype was seen more than once but under ten times. Being one base from a much bigger clone, this may be a read error. The V gene is TRBV30, the J gene TRBJ1-1; TRBD1 is a possible D gene (6 bases). This CDR3 region has 13 residues. Trimming left V 5 bases short and J 1 base short, with 11 bases between. Germline CDR1 GTSNPN, CDR2 SVGIG (reference sequence). The CDR3 DNA sequence: TGTGCCTGGGAGGGACATCAGAACACTGAAGCTTTCTTT. It codes for CAWEGHQNTEAFF.

The table lists this clonotype with many counts. The V gene is TRBV28, the J gene TRBJ2-5; D might be TRBD1 or TRBD2, each matching 5 bases. The CDR3 is 16 amino acids. V lost 4 bases and J 2 bases, leaving 17 bases between the germline ends. Per the germline V gene, CDR1 is MDHEN and CDR2 is SYDVKM. CDR3 in DNA: TGTGCCAGCAGTTCCGCAAACCGGGGCTTGCAAGAGACCCAGTACTTC. Amino acid sequence: CASSSANRGLQETQYF.

In its sample, this clonotype was seen many times. This chain connects TRBV5-1 to TRBJ1-4, with D unclear. Between the trimmed V and J ends, which lost 4 bases and 2 bases, there was a span of 6 bases. Germline V gives CDR1 SGHRS, CDR2 YFSETQ. The CDR3 has 13 residues. DNA for the CDR3: TGCGCCAGCAGCCACGGGACTAATGAAAAACTGTTTTTT. It encodes CASSHGTNEKLFF.

This clonotype was counted at least ten times. The chain recombines TRBV2 with TRBJ1-2; D is perhaps TRBD1 (5 bases). The V and J ends lost 7 bases and 2 bases respectively, with 17 bases between them. The germline CDR1 and CDR2 sequences are SNHLY and FYNNEI. The CDR3 loop spans 15 amino acids. This CDR3 reads CASMNGRGWNYGYTF. The CDR3 DNA sequence: TGTGCCAGCATGAACGGACGGGGGTGGAACTATGGCTACACCTTC.

The table lists this clonotype with many counts. The V and J genes are TRBV9 and TRBJ2-7; 10 bases fit TRBD1. The CDR3 has 14 residues. J lost 6 bases, V lost 1 base, and 4 bases had no gene match. CDR1 is SGDLS, CDR2 YYNGEE, per germline. The CDR3 region is CASSVYDRGPEQYF. The CDR3 nucleotides are TGTGCCAGCAGCGTATACGACAGGGGGCCCGAGCAGTACTTC. The full variable domain, with the rest looked up from reference TRBV9 and TRBJ2-7, is DSGVTQTPKHLITATGQRVTLRCSPRSGDLSVYWYQQSLDQGLQFLIQYYNGEERAKGNILERFSAQQFPDLHSELNLSSLELGDSALYFCASSVYDRGPEQYFGPGTRLTVT.

This clonotype was found a few times. This rearrangement joins TRBV13 to TRBJ1-4; 9 bases map to TRBD1. Germline CDR1 reads PRHDT; CDR2 reads FYEKMQ (reference sequence). This CDR3 is 16 amino acids long. J lost 7 bases, V lost 7 bases, and 13 bases had no gene match. The CDR3 here is CASTANRGPSGEKLFF. CDR3 nucleotide sequence: TGTGCCAGCACCGCAAACAGGGGGCCCTCAGGTGAAAAACTGTTTTTT.

Only a few counts were recorded for this clonotype. This chain connects TRBV19 to TRBJ2-5; 10 positions match TRBD1. There are 14 residues in the CDR3. The V gene's germline CDR1 is LNHDA and CDR2 SQIVND (reference sequence). The CDR3: CATKQTGGRETQYF. The CDR3 coding sequence is TGTGCTACAAAACAGACAGGGGGCAGGGAGACCCAGTACTTC.

This clonotype was observed at least ten times. V is TRBV6-1 and J is TRBJ1-4; D is perhaps TRBD1 (6 bases). The V and J ends lost 2 bases and 10 bases respectively, with 11 bases between them. The V gene's germline CDR1 is MNHNS and CDR2 SASEGT. This CDR3 is 13 amino acids long. The CDR3 nucleotides are TGTGCCAGCAGTGAACACAGGGATAGAAAACTGTTTTTT. It yields the protein CASSEHRDRKLFF.

This clonotype was seen ten or more times. V gene TRBV12-3 or TRBV12-4 combines with J gene TRBJ2-2, with 9 positions matching TRBD1. Trimming took 6 bases from V and 6 from J; bases not matched to a gene: 5. This CDR3 has 14 amino acids. Here the CDR3 DNA reads TGTGCCAGCAGACCGCGACAGGGGGCCGGGGAGCTGTTTTTT. Amino acids: CASRPRQGAGELFF.

This chain uses TRBV18 with TRBJ1-4; D unresolved. The CDR3 extends over 13 amino acids. The germline V gene has CDR1 KGHSH and CDR2 LQKENI. V lost 5 bases to trimming and J lost 7 bases, with 11 bases between them. The CDR3 protein is CASSSGPAEKLFF. The CDR3 coding sequence is TGTGCCAGCTCATCTGGGCCGGCTGAAAAACTGTTTTTT.

The CDR3 is CSARATGSYGYTF. In nucleotides, the CDR3 is TGCAGTGCTAGAGCGACAGGGAGCTATGGCTACACCTTC. The chain links TRBV20-1 to TRBJ1-2, with 7 positions matching TRBD1. V shed 1 base and J 4 bases; nucleotides not matched to a gene: 3. The CDR3 runs 13 residues. Germline CDR1 is DFQATT and CDR2 is SNEGSKA (reference sequence).

This clonotype occurred many times. The chain carries TRBV28 and TRBJ1-6; 7 bases fit TRBD1. V lost 3 bases and J lost 7; bases outside the gene matches: 9. Germline V CDR1 and CDR2: MDHEN, SYDVKM. This CDR3 is 16 amino acids long. In DNA form, the CDR3 reads TGTGCCAGCAGTTTTTTGTCCGGACAGGTGAATTCACCCCTCCACTTT. Protein sequence: CASSFLSGQVNSPLHF.

This clonotype was counted only a few times. This sequence joins TRBV5-1 and TRBJ1-1, with 10 bases aligning to TRBD1. The CDR3 covers 16 residues. Trimming removed 3 bases from V and 2 bases from J; junction bases left unmatched: 7. CDR1 and CDR2 from the germline V gene are SGHRS and YFSETQ. CDR3 in amino acids: CASSWGRDRGNTEAFF. As DNA, the CDR3 is TGCGCCAGCAGCTGGGGCCGGGACAGGGGAAACACTGAAGCTTTCTTT.

A few counts support this clonotype. J is TRBJ1-2 and V is TRBV5-1, with D perhaps TRBD1 (5 bases). Per germline, CDR1 SGHRS and CDR2 YFSETQ. Deletions cut 0 bases from V and 7 bases from J, with 13 bases between. This CDR3 is 14 amino acids long. The CDR3 spells CASSLEGTISGYTF. The CDR3 coding sequence is TGCGCCAGCAGCTTGGAAGGGACGATATCTGGCTACACCTTC.

This clonotype was picked up many times. The chain recombines TRBV6-1 with TRBJ2-7; the match to TRBD1 covers 7 bases. The CDR3 sequence is 14 residues long. Trimming removed 5 bases from V and 2 bases from J; junction bases left unmatched: 6. Germline CDR1 is MNHNS and CDR2 is SASEGT. The CDR3 loop reads CASSLNRGTYEQYF. CDR3 sequence (DNA): TGTGCCAGCAGTCTGAACAGGGGAACCTACGAGCAGTACTTC.

About this clonotype itself: Its ends do not fully match the called genes, so a read error is possible. This chain connects TRBV2 to TRBJ1-4; D possibly corresponds to TRBD1 (5 bases). The CDR3 loop spans 14 amino acids. Germline assignment: CDR1 SNHLY and CDR2 FYNNEI. CDR3 region: CAGSDRGTNEKLFF. The CDR3 bases are TGTGCCGGCAGTGATCGGGGGACTAATGAAAAACTGTTTTTT. Combining the CDR3 with reference TRBV2 and TRBJ1-4 gives the whole variable domain EPEVTQTPSHQVTQMGQEVILRCVPISNHLYFYWYRQILGQKVEFLVSFYNNEISEKSEIFDDQFSVERPDGSNFTLKIRSTKLEDSAMYFCAGSDRGTNEKLFFGSGTQLSVL.